Presented here are 24 T cell receptor beta chains from one specimen sequenced in a study of cytomegalovirus exposure and HLA in healthy donors. The PCR employed 60 Vbeta primers together with 13 Jbeta primers. The table came from immunoSEQ multiplex PCR; TCRdb's copy has only in-frame clones and leaves some out. The profile covers some 54,000 clones, with around 80% appearing a single time and nearly 6% taken by the ten largest. The source material was PBMCs. The receptor set was obtained from a male donor in good health and CMV-seronegative.

This clone was observed a handful of times. The V call is TRBV7-6, the J call TRBJ1-1; TRBD1 is a possible D gene (5 bases). The V end lost 2 bases, the J end lost 5 bases, and 9 bases lay between the germline ends. CDR1 and CDR2 (germline): SGHVS, FNYEAQ. The CDR3 contains 13 residues. The DNA for the CDR3 is TGTGCCAGCAGCTTAAAGGGGTCGACTGAAGCTTTCTTT. It encodes CASSLKGSTEAFF.

This clone was counted a single time. This chain links TRBV7-2 with TRBJ2-2, with 8 bases identical to TRBD2. The V gene end was trimmed by 0 bases and the J gene end by 4 bases; junction bases not matched to a gene: 1. There are 15 residues in the CDR3. Per germline, CDR1 SGHTA and CDR2 FQGNSA. CDR3 region: CASSLAGLATGELFF. CDR3 sequence (DNA): TGTGCCAGCAGCTTAGCTGGACTAGCCACCGGGGAGCTGTTTTTT.

The chain recombines TRBV5-5 with TRBJ1-4; the D gene is possibly TRBD1 (6 bases). V gave up 4 bases and J gave up 4 bases, with 14 bases separating them. The germline V gene has CDR1 SGHKS and CDR2 YYEKEE (reference sequence). The CDR3 totals 15 residues. This CDR3 is CASSLTGLGNEKLFF. DNA for the CDR3: TGTGCCAGCAGCCTAACAGGGCTCGGTAATGAAAAACTGTTTTTT.

J is TRBJ1-1 and V is TRBV6-5; D possibly corresponds to TRBD1 (6 bases). The CDR3 runs 12 residues. Deletions cut 4 bases from V and 5 bases from J, with 8 bases between. Germline V CDR1 and CDR2: MNHEY, SVGAGI. CDR3 residues: CASSSGVTEAFF. As DNA, the CDR3 is TGTGCCAGCAGTTCAGGGGTTACTGAAGCTTTCTTT.

This chain uses TRBV5-1 with TRBJ2-7, with 7 bases that match TRBD2. The germline gives CDR1 SGHRS, CDR2 YFSETQ. J was trimmed by 0 bases and V by 0 bases; bases with no gene match: 9. CDR3 length equals 17 residues. The CDR3 DNA sequence: TGCGCCAGCAGCTTGGACTATCGGGGGGTAAGCTCCTACGAGCAGTACTTC. Protein sequence: CASSLDYRGVSSYEQYF. The full variable domain, its missing parts supplied by reference TRBV5-1 and TRBJ2-7, is KAGVTQTPRYLIKTRGQQVTLSCSPISGHRSVSWYQQTPGQGLQFLFEYFSETQRNKGNFPGRFSGRQFSNSRSEMNVSTLELGDSALYLCASSLDYRGVSSYEQYFGPGTRLTVT.

The chain recombines TRBV19 with TRBJ1-1; D ambiguous. The CDR3 contains 14 residues. Between the trimmed V and J ends, which lost 0 bases and 1 base, there was a span of 6 bases. Germline V gene sequence: CDR1 LNHDA, CDR2 SQIVND (reference sequence). DNA of the CDR3: TGTGCCAGTAGTATAGATCCCGGGAACACTGAAGCTTTCTTT. It codes for CASSIDPGNTEAFF.

The rearrangement joins TRBV19 to TRBJ2-5; TRBD2 matches at 10 bases. The CDR3 is made up of 15 amino acids. With 3 bases clipped from V and 5 bases from J, the junction kept 6 bases outside the gene matches. Germline CDR1 reads LNHDA; CDR2 reads SQIVND (reference sequence). The CDR3 is CASSIRAGGQETQYF. CDR3 DNA: TGTGCCAGTAGTATCCGAGCGGGGGGGCAGGAGACCCAGTACTTC. The full variable domain, completed using reference TRBV19 and TRBJ2-5, is DGGITQSPKYLFRKEGQNVTLSCEQNLNHDAMYWYRQDPGQGLRLIYYSQIVNDFQKGDIAEGYSVSREKKESFPLTVTSAQKNPTAFYLCASSIRAGGQETQYFGPGTRLLVL.

The CDR3 is CASSLVRGGEADTQYF. Here the CDR3 DNA reads TGTGCCAGCAGCTTGGTTCGGGGGGGTGAAGCAGATACGCAGTATTTT. The chain employs TRBV7-8 and TRBJ2-3; 8 nucleotides agree with TRBD2. This CDR3 is built from 16 residues. Germline V gives CDR1 SGHVS, CDR2 FQNEAQ. V lost 3 bases and J lost 4; bases outside the gene matches: 9.

V usage is TRBV7-3 and J usage is TRBJ1-1; no definite D call. From germline, CDR1 is SGHTA and CDR2 FQGTGA. Trimming pared 8 bases from V and 1 base from J, leaving 11 bases between. This CDR3 spans 13 amino acids. Here the CDR3 reads CASAGGRNTEAFF. In nucleotides, the CDR3 is TGTGCCAGCGCGGGCGGACGGAACACTGAAGCTTTCTTT. Looking up the rest from reference TRBV7-3 and TRBJ1-1 gives the full variable domain: GAGVSQTPSNKVTEKGKYVELRCDPISGHTALYWYRQSLGQGPEFLIYFQGTGAADDSGLPNDRFFAVRPEGSVSTLKIQRTERGDSAVYLCASAGGRNTEAFFGQGTRLTVV.

This sequence joins TRBV7-2 and TRBJ2-6, with 7 bases lining up with TRBD2. With V trimmed by 1 base and J by 0 bases, 3 bases remained unmatched. The CDR3 has 17 amino acids. Germline V gene data show CDR1 as SGHTA and CDR2 as FQGNSA. CDR3 nucleotides: TGTGCCAGCAGCTTAGTAGCGGGCAACTCTGGGGCCAACGTCCTGACTTTC. Translating gives CASSLVAGNSGANVLTF.

The chain combines TRBV9 with TRBJ2-2; D may be TRBD2 (5 bases). V lost 0 bases to trimming and J lost 7 bases, with 7 bases between them. The CDR3 totals 13 residues. Germline assignment: CDR1 SGDLS and CDR2 YYNGEE. CDR3 amino acids: CASSVVGVGELFF. In DNA, the CDR3 is TGTGCCAGCAGCGTAGTCGGGGTCGGGGAGCTGTTTTTT.

The chain has TRBV4-1 and TRBJ2-7; 10 bases align to TRBD1. Trimming at V came to 2 bases and at J to 4 bases, leaving 5 bases not matched to a gene. The CDR3 runs to 15 residues. In germline, CDR1 is MGHRA, CDR2 YSYEKL. The CDR3 reads CASSQPGQGLYEQYF. DNA for the CDR3: TGCGCCAGCAGCCAACCGGGACAGGGGCTTTACGAGCAGTACTTC.

This clone has only one observation. This chain joins TRBV7-2 and TRBJ2-2; tentative D call: TRBD1 (6 bases). The V gene lost 2 bases and the J gene lost 3 bases, with 13 bases spanning the gap. This CDR3 comprises 16 residues. The germline V gene has CDR1 SGHTA and CDR2 FQGNSA. CDR3 region: CASSLFPGVDTGELFF. CDR3 DNA: TGTGCCAGCAGCTTATTCCCAGGGGTGGACACCGGGGAGCTGTTTTTT.

The chain employs TRBV19 and TRBJ2-7, with D perhaps TRBD1 (6 bases). The CDR3 consists of 12 residues. Trimming pared 7 bases from V and 4 bases from J, leaving 11 bases between. Per germline, CDR1 LNHDA and CDR2 SQIVND (reference sequence). The CDR3 is CASMGHQYEQYF. CDR3 DNA: TGTGCCAGTATGGGACACCAATACGAGCAGTACTTC.

The genes are TRBV23-1 and TRBJ2-4; D gene unclear. TRBV23-1 is annotated as an ORF whose role is uncertain. V was clipped by 2 bases and J by 9 bases, with 20 bases between them. The CDR3 is 16 residues long. CDR3 in DNA: TGCGCCAGCAGTCAAAAAGCTCCACGGGTAGTCACCATTCAGTACTTC. It encodes CASSQKAPRVVTIQYF.

The chain couples TRBV9 to TRBJ2-5, with D possibly TRBD1 on 6 matching bases. The CDR3 sequence is 16 residues long. Trimming cost V 0 bases and J 4 bases, with 16 bases left between them. In germline, CDR1 is SGDLS, CDR2 YYNGEE. CDR3 sequence (DNA): TGTGCCAGCAGCGTAGTTGGGGGCCGGGGAACAGAGACCCAGTACTTC. This sequence encodes CASSVVGGRGTETQYF.

This chain joins TRBV7-6 and TRBJ2-5; 7 bases fit TRBD1. Germline V gives CDR1 SGHVS, CDR2 FNYEAQ. V lost 5 bases, J lost 4 bases, and 7 bases stayed unmatched. The CDR3 consists of 14 residues. This CDR3 reads CASSQPQGRETQYF. The CDR3 region has the DNA TGTGCCAGCAGCCAGCCACAGGGGCGAGAGACCCAGTACTTC.

The V call is TRBV4-3, the J call TRBJ1-2, with TRBD1 as a possible D gene (5 bases). The CDR3 sequence is 14 residues long. CDR1 LGHNA and CDR2 YSLEER come from the germline V gene. Trimming took 3 bases from V and 8 from J, leaving 16 bases between them. Here the CDR3 DNA reads TGCGCCAGCAGCCAGGAAGGGGCTCGGGCGGGCTACACCTTC. Translation: CASSQEGARAGYTF.

The V and J genes are TRBV7-2 and TRBJ2-5; 11 bases align to TRBD1. Germline-derived CDR1 and CDR2 are SGHTA and FQGNSA. V dropped 3 bases and J dropped 1; count of bases not matched to a gene: 1. The CDR3 contains 15 residues. CDR3 coding DNA: TGTGCCAGCAGCTTGGGACAGGGGGTCCAAGAGACCCAGTACTTC. It specifies CASSLGQGVQETQYF.

The DNA for the CDR3 is TGTGCCAGCAGGCGGGGCAGGGGGCGCTTCGATGAGCAGTTCTTC. Translation: CASRRGRGRFDEQFF. The chain carries TRBV6-5 and TRBJ2-1; TRBD1 aligns across 8 bases. Germline V gene sequence: CDR1 MNHEY, CDR2 SVGAGI. V shed 6 bases and J 8 bases; nucleotides not matched to a gene: 12. The CDR3 sequence is 15 residues long.

The chain joins TRBV29-1 to TRBJ1-2; unclear D gene. The V and J ends lost 5 bases and 13 bases respectively, with 20 bases between them. This CDR3 comprises 12 residues. CDR1 SQVTM and CDR2 ANQGSEA come from the germline V gene. CDR3 coding DNA: TGCAGCGTTCCCGGGGAGCAGGTGGTTCCCACCTTC. Translation gives CSVPGEQVVPTF.

The genes are TRBV7-9 and TRBJ2-5; no clear D gene. From germline, CDR1 is SEHNR and CDR2 FQNEAQ (reference sequence). V was trimmed by 5 bases and J by 2 bases, leaving 12 bases between them. This CDR3 contains 14 residues. The CDR3 spells CASSQDPRQETQYF. The CDR3 DNA reads TGTGCCAGCAGCCAAGACCCGCGGCAAGAGACCCAGTACTTC. Complete variable domain (other parts from reference TRBV7-9 and TRBJ2-5): DTGVSQNPRHKITKRGQNVTFRCDPISEHNRLYWYRQTLGQGPEFLTYFQNEAQLEKSRLLSDRFSAERPKGSFSTLEIQRTEQGDSAMYLCASSQDPRQETQYFGPGTRLLVL.

This clone was detected only once. The chain recombines TRBV18 with TRBJ2-2; TRBD1 might be the D (6 bases). Germline values: CDR1 KGHSH, CDR2 LQKENI. The CDR3 loop spans 15 amino acids. V lost 5 bases, J lost 3 bases, and 13 bases lay in between. This CDR3 reads CASSGKDSYTGELFF. The DNA of the CDR3 is TGTGCCAGCTCAGGAAAGGACAGTTACACCGGGGAGCTGTTTTTT.

The rearrangement joins TRBV19 to TRBJ2-7; TRBD2 agrees at 8 bases. V lost 5 bases to trimming and J lost 3 bases; unmatched junction nucleotides: 3. Germline V gives CDR1 LNHDA, CDR2 SQIVND (reference sequence). The CDR3 runs 13 residues. The CDR3 region is CASSLTSDYEQYF. CDR3 nucleotides: TGTGCCAGTAGTCTGACTAGCGACTACGAGCAGTACTTC.